One sample yielded the 22 T cell receptor beta chains listed below, sequenced in a study of T cell changes during pregnancy in multiple sclerosis. Libraries were prepared by immunoSEQ multiplex PCR; TCRdb keeps only in-frame clonotypes and omits some of them. Here the sample spans tens of thousands of clones, 94% being singletons. This material consisted of CD8+ T cells from peripheral blood mononuclear cells, taken before pregnancy. The source of these receptors is a female donor with multiple sclerosis, enrolled in a pregnancy study.

The rearrangement links TRBV5-1 to TRBJ2-1; D may be TRBD1 (6 bases). V dropped 2 bases and J dropped 0 bases, with 15 bases sitting between them. The CDR3 is 17 residues long. Germline loops: CDR1 SGHRS, CDR2 YFSETQ. CDR3 DNA sequence: TGCGCCAGCAGCTTAAAGTCCGGGACATCCTCCTACAATGAGCAGTTCTTC. Translation: CASSLKSGTSSYNEQFF. The full variable domain, its missing parts supplied by reference TRBV5-1 and TRBJ2-1, is KAGVTQTPRYLIKTRGQQVTLSCSPISGHRSVSWYQQTPGQGLQFLFEYFSETQRNKGNFPGRFSGRQFSNSRSEMNVSTLELGDSALYLCASSLKSGTSSYNEQFFGPGTRLTVL.

The J gene is TRBJ2-7, the V gene TRBV2, with D possibly being TRBD1 (5 bases). The V gene's germline CDR1 is SNHLY and CDR2 FYNNEI. The CDR3 spans 13 residues. V lost 3 bases and J 2 bases, leaving 8 bases between the germline ends. The CDR3 DNA reads as TGTGCCAGCAGTGACAGGGCTGCCTACGAGCAGTACTTC. It codes for CASSDRAAYEQYF.

V is TRBV29-1 and J is TRBJ2-7; D possibly corresponds to TRBD2 (5 bases). In germline, CDR1 is SQVTM, CDR2 ANQGSEA. The CDR3 loop spans 12 amino acids. The V end was cut by 5 bases, the J end by 3 bases, with 11 bases between. CDR3 residues: CSVRGHNYEQYF. In DNA, the CDR3 is TGCAGCGTTCGCGGGCACAACTACGAGCAGTACTTC.

V and J are TRBV29-1 and TRBJ2-7; D gene ambiguous. Trimming took 5 bases from V and 7 from J, leaving 18 bases between them. The CDR3 extends over 13 amino acids. Germline V gene data show CDR1 as SQVTM and CDR2 as ANQGSEA. The CDR3 DNA follows: TGCAGCGTTTCCTCGAGAGAAGCTTCTGAGCAGTACTTC. Its translation: CSVSSREASEQYF.

The rearrangement links TRBV30 to TRBJ2-2; D might be TRBD2 (5 bases). CDR1 GTSNPN and CDR2 SVGIG come from the germline V gene (reference sequence). The CDR3 contains 14 residues. Trimming removed 1 base from V and 7 bases from J, with 13 bases in between. CDR3 DNA: TGTGCCTGGAGTGGCGAGGGCTCCGACGGGGAGCTGTTTTTT. As protein: CAWSGEGSDGELFF.

The chain uses TRBV5-1 and TRBJ1-4; weak D call: TRBD1 (6 bases). Germline CDR1 and CDR2: SGHRS and YFSETQ. This CDR3 contains 14 residues. Trimming shortened V by 0 bases and J by 8 bases, and 11 bases separated the two germline ends. The CDR3 spells CASSLGRGGEKLFF. The CDR3 DNA reads as TGCGCCAGCAGCTTGGGCAGGGGTGGCGAAAAACTGTTTTTT.

This clone was detected only once. The sample carries other DNA sequences with the same CDR3. The rearrangement uses TRBV19 and TRBJ1-1; no clear D. The CDR3 spans 12 residues. Germline V lookup: CDR1 LNHDA, CDR2 SQIVND (reference sequence). Between the trimmed V and J ends, which lost 6 bases and 4 bases, there was a span of 9 bases. As DNA, the CDR3 is TGTGCCAGTAGCCCATCGGGCACTGAAGCTTTCTTT. Its translation is CASSPSGTEAFF. The whole variable domain, remainder taken from reference TRBV19 and TRBJ1-1, is DGGITQSPKYLFRKEGQNVTLSCEQNLNHDAMYWYRQDPGQGLRLIYYSQIVNDFQKGDIAEGYSVSREKKESFPLTVTSAQKNPTAFYLCASSPSGTEAFFGQGTRLTVV.

The V gene is TRBV11-2, the J gene TRBJ2-7; no clear D. V was trimmed by 5 bases and J by 4 bases, leaving 9 bases between them. The CDR3 length is 12 residues. The germline V gene encodes CDR1 SGHAT and CDR2 FQNNGV. CDR3 sequence reads: CASSLVLYEQYF. CDR3 nucleotide sequence: TGTGCCAGCAGCCTCGTTTTGTACGAGCAGTACTTC.

The rearrangement uses TRBV6-1 and TRBJ1-1; D gene uncertain. The germline V gene has CDR1 MNHNS and CDR2 SASEGT. The CDR3 totals 13 residues. V lost 6 bases and J 2 bases, leaving 10 bases between the germline ends. The CDR3 nucleotides are TGTGCCAGCAGAATGGCACCAAACACTGAAGCTTTCTTT. Amino acid sequence: CASRMAPNTEAFF.

V gene TRBV27 combines with J gene TRBJ2-7, with D tentatively TRBD1 (6 bases). The CDR3 sequence is 13 residues long. The germline V and J ends were trimmed by 5 bases and 2 bases, with 10 bases remaining between them. CDR1 is MNHEY and CDR2 is SMNVEV in the germline V gene (reference sequence). CDR3 sequence: CASSQGTPYEQYF. The CDR3 DNA is TGTGCCAGCAGTCAGGGGACCCCCTACGAGCAGTACTTC.

The J gene is TRBJ2-7, the V gene TRBV7-6; TRBD2 agrees at 9 bases. V gave up 2 bases and J gave up 6 bases; unmatched junction bases: 8. CDR3 length equals 15 residues. Per germline, CDR1 SGHVS and CDR2 FNYEAQ. CDR3 DNA sequence: TGTGCCAGCAGCTTATACGCGGGAGGGCCCTCCGAGCAGTACTTC. This gives the protein CASSLYAGGPSEQYF. Full variable domain (missing parts from reference TRBV7-6 and TRBJ2-7): GAGVSQSPRYKVTKRGQDVALRCDPISGHVSLYWYRQALGQGPEFLTYFNYEAQQDKSGLPNDRFSAERPEGSISTLTIQRTEQRDSAMYRCASSLYAGGPSEQYFGPGTRLTVT.

This chain uses TRBV10-3 with TRBJ1-1; TRBD1 matches at 9 bases. The CDR3 extends over 14 amino acids. Germline lookup yields CDR1 ENHRY and CDR2 SYGVKD. J lost 4 bases, V lost 2 bases, and 2 bases had no gene match. CDR3 amino acids: CAISEGQGSTEAFF. The CDR3 DNA is TGTGCCATCAGTGAGGGACAGGGGAGCACTGAAGCTTTCTTT.

The genes are TRBV4-1 and TRBJ1-5; tentative D call: TRBD1 (5 bases). This CDR3 region has 14 residues. Trimming left V 5 bases short and J 4 bases short, with 12 bases between. Germline loops: CDR1 MGHRA, CDR2 YSYEKL. The CDR3 reads CASSYLTVNQPQHF. In DNA, the CDR3 is TGCGCCAGCAGCTATCTGACAGTGAATCAGCCCCAGCATTTT.

The gene calls are TRBV4-3 and TRBJ2-2; 14 positions match TRBD2. Germline loops: CDR1 LGHNA, CDR2 YSLEER. The junction had 14 bases not matched to a gene; V was cut back by 1 base and J by 7 bases. This CDR3 is 20 amino acids long. DNA for the CDR3: TGCGCCAGCAGCCAAGGAACCGGGACTAGCGGGAGCGGGTATCACGGGGAGCTGTTTTTT. Its protein product is CASSQGTGTSGSGYHGELFF.

With regard to this clone: Other DNA sequences in this specimen translate into the identical CDR3. The chain employs TRBV27 and TRBJ2-1, with 14 bases aligning to TRBD2. Germline V gene data show CDR1 as MNHEY and CDR2 as SMNVEV (reference sequence). After removal of 2 bases from V and 7 bases from J, the junction contained 1 base not matched to a gene. CDR3 size: 15 residues. The chain's CDR3 is CASSLGTSGGNEQFF. DNA for the CDR3: TGTGCCAGCAGTTTAGGGACTAGCGGGGGAAATGAGCAGTTCTTC.

V and J are TRBV23-1 and TRBJ1-4, with D possibly matching TRBD1 (5 bases). TRBV23-1 is assigned to the ORF class and has an uncertain function. The CDR3 contains 15 residues. Trimming stripped 2 bases from V and 8 bases from J, with 15 bases between. The CDR3 here is CASSQLRVSKEKLFF. Here the CDR3 DNA reads TGCGCCAGCAGTCAACTCAGGGTTTCGAAGGAAAAACTGTTTTTT.

The V and J genes are TRBV6-1 and TRBJ1-2; the match to TRBD1 covers 7 bases. CDR3 size: 15 residues. CDR1 and CDR2 from the germline V gene are MNHNS and SASEGT. V was pared by 6 bases and J by 3 bases, with 10 bases of the junction left unmatched. CDR3 protein: CASSDRAPPHYGYTF. CDR3 in DNA: TGTGCCAGCAGCGACAGGGCTCCCCCTCACTATGGCTACACCTTC.

The chain combines TRBV28 with TRBJ1-5; 7 positions agree with TRBD1. Per germline, CDR1 MDHEN and CDR2 SYDVKM. The CDR3 loop spans 18 amino acids. J lost 2 bases, V lost 7 bases, and 17 bases had no gene match. CDR3 DNA: TGTGCCAGCACTCGCCCACGACAGGGAGGAATGGGCAATCAGCCCCAGCATTTT. Translated: CASTRPRQGGMGNQPQHF.

This clone was detected only once. This chain connects TRBV29-1 to TRBJ1-3; D is uncertain. Trimming left V 6 bases short and J 3 bases short, with 6 bases between. CDR1 is SQVTM, CDR2 ANQGSEA, per germline. The CDR3 has 11 residues. CDR3 amino acids: CSVVDGNTIYF. The CDR3 DNA reads TGCAGCGTGGTAGATGGAAACACCATATATTTT. The full variable domain, rest sourced from reference TRBV29-1 and TRBJ1-3, is SAVISQKPSRDICQRGTSLTIQCQVDSQVTMMFWYRQQPGQSLTLIATANQGSEATYESGFVIDKFPISRPNLTFSTLTVSNMSPEDSSIYLCSVVDGNTIYFGEGSWLTVV.

The V and J genes are TRBV5-1 and TRBJ2-7, with 7 bases fitting TRBD2. The V and J ends lost 0 bases and 2 bases, in that order; junction bases with no gene match: 5. The CDR3 runs to 15 residues. The germline V gene encodes CDR1 SGHRS and CDR2 YFSETQ. CDR3 sequence: CASSLESSGTYEQYF. CDR3 DNA: TGCGCCAGCAGCTTGGAGTCTAGCGGTACCTACGAGCAGTACTTC.

The chain links TRBV6-5 to TRBJ2-1, with TRBD2 matching over 12 bases. The CDR3 extends over 15 amino acids. V lost 5 bases and J lost 9; bases outside the gene matches: 8. In germline, CDR1 is MNHEY, CDR2 SVGAGI. This CDR3 reads CASSHQSSGRVEQFF. CDR3 DNA sequence: TGTGCCAGCAGTCATCAGTCTAGCGGGAGGGTTGAGCAGTTCTTC.

V gene TRBV25-1 combines with J gene TRBJ2-5, with 9 bases lining up with TRBD2. This CDR3 has 15 residues. Trimming took 2 bases from V and 3 from J; bases not matched to a gene: 4. Germline CDR1 reads MGHDK; CDR2 reads SYGVNS. The CDR3 loop is CASSELAGSEETQYF. DNA for the CDR3: TGTGCCAGCAGTGAACTAGCGGGAAGTGAAGAGACCCAGTACTTC.